This T cell receptor beta chain was captured by sequencing in a study of T cells after yellow fever vaccination (dated by TCRdb to between 2017 and 2020). For the study in its entirety: The SMART-Seq v4 Ultra Low Input RNA kit was used to prepare libraries from fractions with low cell numbers. Blood samples were taken at several timepoints before and after primary and secondary immunization, and bulk PBMC replicates and cell subsets were isolated. To track T-cell clones before and after primary and booster YFV17D yellow fever vaccination, bulk TCR alpha and beta repertoires were sequenced longitudinally. The cohort comprised two healthy male donors, one aged 18 to 29 and one aged 30 to 39 years. Findings and caveats that apply to the study as a whole: Computational filtering was required because FACS-sorted repertoires could contain abundant contaminating clonotypes from the bulk population. Most clones expanded after primary vaccination were re-detected after the booster (just under 97% of CD4 and about 88% of CD8), suggesting broad memory maintenance. A small share of clonotypes was detected in both CD4 and CD8 compartments, with the overlap likely arising from convergent recombination. Because only a couple of donors were included in the study, the extent to which the findings can be generalized is limited. Compared with the primary T-cell response, the secondary T-cell response was faster but weaker, reaching its peak on day 5 rather than on day 15.

The data were produced on an Illumina NovaSeq 6000. TCR cDNA was synthesized by 5'RACE template switching, which introduced a universal primer site and unique molecular identifiers. cDNA synthesis was primed from both the TCR alpha and TCR beta constant segments. Libraries were amplified in two PCR steps, with sample barcodes and sequencing adapters added in the second step. Sequencing of libraries was done on Illumina HiSeq 2500 (2x100 bp) or NovaSeq (2x150 bp). The paper's data handling went like this. Reads were demultiplexed and collapsed into UMI consensus sequences with MIGEC, and V(D)J alignment was performed with MiXCR. Using edgeR on replicate PBMC samples, clonotypes were called vaccine-responding if FDR was below 0.01 and the log2 fold change was above 5 up to day 15. Each bulk clonotype received a CD4 or CD8 identity based on whether the sequenced CD4 or CD8 repertoire contained that clonotype at higher abundance. The raw public data were reprocessed by TCRdb itself: fastp quality trimming at Q25, MiXCR clonotype calling, in-frame beta chains only. CDR3 protein duplicates are merged, each entry listing the most common genes and DNA. The V and J calls and clone size are TCRdb's, not the authors'. The sample contains more than 80,000 distinct CDR3 sequences, about 5.8% of them found a single time. The ten largest clones represent roughly two fifths of the sample.

Trimming at the junction amounts to 8 bases on V and 6 bases on J, and the germline ends lie 16 bases apart. The CDR3 covers 13 residues, taking in both the cysteine and the phenylalanine. Of the read, only the CDR3 DNA is kept; its 39 bases are in frame from base 1. Based on the germline V gene (reference sequence), the CDR1 and CDR2 sequences are MNHEY and SMNVEV. There are many counts of this clonotype. Its target antigen remains unknown. The sample holds no much larger clone one base away, and base qualities are not on file. Read against the paper, the sample's treatment or condition label means: live attenuated yellow fever vaccine strain. PBMCs were isolated from peripheral blood using a standard Ficoll-Paque protocol. Dynabeads CD4 and CD8 positive selection kits were used to isolate CD4 and CD8 T-cell fractions. TriZol was used to extract RNA from bulk PBMCs, CD4 and CD8 fractions, and dextramer-positive and dextramer-negative fractions.

The source was CD8+ T cells sorted from PBMCs, collected 10 days after the yellow fever booster vaccination. The chain employs TRBV27 and TRBJ1-1; a tentative D call is TRBD1 (5 bases match). The TCR was taken from a young man who received the YFV17D yellow fever vaccine. The DNA reads TGTGCCAGCTTTCTCGGGGCCGGGGCTGAAGCTTTCTTT. Its protein product is CASFLGAGAEAFF.